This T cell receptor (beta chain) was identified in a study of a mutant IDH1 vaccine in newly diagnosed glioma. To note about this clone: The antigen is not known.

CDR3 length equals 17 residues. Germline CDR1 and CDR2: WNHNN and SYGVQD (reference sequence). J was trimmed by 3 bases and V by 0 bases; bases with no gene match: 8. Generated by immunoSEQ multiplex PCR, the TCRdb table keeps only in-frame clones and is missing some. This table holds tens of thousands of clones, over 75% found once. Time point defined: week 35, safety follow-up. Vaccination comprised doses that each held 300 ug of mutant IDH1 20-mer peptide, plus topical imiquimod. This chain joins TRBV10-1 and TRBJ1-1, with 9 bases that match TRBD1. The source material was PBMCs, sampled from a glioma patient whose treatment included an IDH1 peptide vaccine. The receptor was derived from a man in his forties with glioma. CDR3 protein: CASSESLNRGLDTEAFF. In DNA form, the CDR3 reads TGCGCCAGCAGTGAGTCCCTAAACAGGGGGCTGGACACTGAAGCTTTCTTT.